This TCR beta chain stems from a study of blood T cell repertoires in COVID-19. The overall study: Acute-phase and convalescent COVID-19 samples originated in the United States, Italy and Spain. In each case, the material was cDNA or gDNA derived from T cells, B-cell-depleted T cells, or PBMCs.

Seattle cases were enrolled at active infection and followed longitudinally. Original methodology: Amplification with reference gene primers provided the estimates of nucleated cell counts. Sequenced by immunoSEQ multiplex PCR; TCRdb stores in-frame clones only, minus some. D and trimming come from the DNA, and the V and J calls and clone size come from that table. The sample carries about 390,000 clones, around 87% recorded once. CDR1 is SQVTM and CDR2 is ANQGSEA in the germline V gene. The CDR3 is 13 residues long. Sequences were obtained from peripheral blood. This TCR was sampled from a woman aged 55-69 years with COVID-19, enrolled during active disease. The chain carries TRBV29-1 and TRBJ2-5; 8 bases are shared with TRBD1. CDR3 DNA sequence: TGCAGTGCCCGGTCAGGGGGCAGAGAGACCCAGTACTTC. It encodes CSARSGGRETQYF.